The clone carrying this T cell receptor (beta chain) was observed a handful of times. This record belongs to a study of blood T cell repertoires in COVID-19. Overall study context: The United States, Italy and Spain provided the acute and convalescent COVID-19 samples.

As handled by the study authors: How many nucleated cells were present was estimated from reference gene primer amplification. The table came from immunoSEQ multiplex PCR; TCRdb's copy has only in-frame clones and leaves some out. V and J calls and clone size come straight from that table; D and trimming were deduced from the DNA. The repertoire has 150,000 to 200,000 clones, 80% to 90% of them found once; the top ten carry approximately 2.3%. V lost 3 bases and J lost 4, with 15 bases in between. This CDR3 region has 15 residues. CDR1 SNHLY and CDR2 FYNNEI come from the germline V gene. Ages ranged from roughly 18 to 95 years, with residence in about 24 US areas.

The source is a woman aged 40 to 49 with acute COVID-19. This sequence joins TRBV2 and TRBJ1-2, with D maybe TRBD1 (6 bases). The sample taken for sequencing was PBMCs or T cells enriched from blood (not recorded which). The CDR3 loop is CASSEYRDETYGYTF. The CDR3 coding sequence is TGTGCCAGCAGTGAGTACAGGGACGAAACCTATGGCTACACCTTC. The full variable domain, its missing parts supplied by reference TRBV2 and TRBJ1-2, is EPEVTQTPSHQVTQMGQEVILRCVPISNHLYFYWYRQILGQKVEFLVSFYNNEISEKSEIFDDQFSVERPDGSNFTLKIRSTKLEDSAMYFCASSEYRDETYGYTFGSGTRLTVV.